This T cell receptor beta chain was captured by sequencing in a study of blood T cell repertoires in COVID-19. Between the trimmed V and J ends, which lost 3 bases and 5 bases, there was a span of 17 bases. The CDR3 spans 15 residues. CDR1 and CDR2 (germline): SGHDT, YYEEEE. Sequencing was performed with immunoSEQ multiplex PCR; in TCRdb, only in-frame clones are kept and a portion is missing. The data hold 300,000 to 350,000 clones, with 80% to 90% observed a single time. The study counted Cohort 3 donors as recovered given two negative PCRs, clearance, or symptom resolution. Input material: PBMCs or T cells enriched from blood (not recorded which). The chain is built from TRBV5-6 and TRBJ2-5, with a possible D match to TRBD2 (6 bases). The TCR sequence derives from a man aged 25 to 40 who had recovered from COVID-19. CDR3 bases: TGTGCCAGCAGCTCCCAGACTAGTTGGACGGAGACCCAGTACTTC. This translates into CASSSQTSWTETQYF.